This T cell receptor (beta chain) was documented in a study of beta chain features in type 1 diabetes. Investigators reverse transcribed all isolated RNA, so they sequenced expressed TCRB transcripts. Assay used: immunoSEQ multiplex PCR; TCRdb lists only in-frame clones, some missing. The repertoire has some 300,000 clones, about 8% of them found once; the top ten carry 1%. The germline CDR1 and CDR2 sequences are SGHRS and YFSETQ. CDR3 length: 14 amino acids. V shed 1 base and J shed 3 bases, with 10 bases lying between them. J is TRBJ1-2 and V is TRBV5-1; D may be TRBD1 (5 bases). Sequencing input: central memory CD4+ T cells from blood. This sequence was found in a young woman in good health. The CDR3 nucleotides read TGCGCCAGCAGCTTGTCTCTAGGGGACTATGGCTACACCTTC. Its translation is CASSLSLGDYGYTF.